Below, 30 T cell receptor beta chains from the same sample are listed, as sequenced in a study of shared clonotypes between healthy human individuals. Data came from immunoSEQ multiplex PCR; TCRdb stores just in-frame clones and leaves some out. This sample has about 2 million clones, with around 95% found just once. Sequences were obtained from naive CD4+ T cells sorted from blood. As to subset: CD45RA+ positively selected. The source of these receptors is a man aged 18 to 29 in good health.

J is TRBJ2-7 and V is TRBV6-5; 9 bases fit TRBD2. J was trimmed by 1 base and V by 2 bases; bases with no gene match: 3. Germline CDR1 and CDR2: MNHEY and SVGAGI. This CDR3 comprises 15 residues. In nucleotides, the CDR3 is TGTGCCAGCAGTTACGATAGCGGGAGTTCCTACGAGCAGTACTTC. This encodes CASSYDSGSSYEQYF.

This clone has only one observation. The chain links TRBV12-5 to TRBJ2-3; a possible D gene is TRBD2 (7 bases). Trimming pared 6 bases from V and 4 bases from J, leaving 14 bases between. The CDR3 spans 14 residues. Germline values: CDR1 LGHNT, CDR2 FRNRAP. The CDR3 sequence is CASGAQGGADTQYF. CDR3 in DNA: TGTGCTAGTGGGGCACAGGGAGGGGCAGATACGCAGTATTTT.

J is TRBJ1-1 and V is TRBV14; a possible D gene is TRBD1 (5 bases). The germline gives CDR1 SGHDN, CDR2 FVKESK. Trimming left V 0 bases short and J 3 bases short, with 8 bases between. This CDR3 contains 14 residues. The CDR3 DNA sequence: TGTGCCAGCAGCCAAGATAGAGGGGACACTGAAGCTTTCTTT. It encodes CASSQDRGDTEAFF.

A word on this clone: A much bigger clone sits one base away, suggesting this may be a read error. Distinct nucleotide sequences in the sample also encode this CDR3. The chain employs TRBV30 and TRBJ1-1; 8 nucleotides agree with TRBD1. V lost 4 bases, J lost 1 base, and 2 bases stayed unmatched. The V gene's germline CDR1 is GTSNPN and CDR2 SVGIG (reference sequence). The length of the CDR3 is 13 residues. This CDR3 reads CAWNGQGNTEAFF. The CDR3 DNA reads TGTGCCTGGAACGGACAGGGGAACACTGAAGCTTTCTTT.

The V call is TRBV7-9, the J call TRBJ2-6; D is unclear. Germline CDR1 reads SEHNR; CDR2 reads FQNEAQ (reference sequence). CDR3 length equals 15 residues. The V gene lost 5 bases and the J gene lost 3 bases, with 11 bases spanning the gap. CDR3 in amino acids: CASSPETGGANVLTF. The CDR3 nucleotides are TGTGCCAGCAGCCCAGAGACTGGTGGGGCCAACGTCCTGACTTTC.

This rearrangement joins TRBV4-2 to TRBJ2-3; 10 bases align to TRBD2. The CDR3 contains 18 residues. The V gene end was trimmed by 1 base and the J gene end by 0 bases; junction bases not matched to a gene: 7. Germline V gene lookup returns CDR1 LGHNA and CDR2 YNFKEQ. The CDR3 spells CASSQGPELAGSTDTQYF. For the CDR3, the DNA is TGTGCCAGCAGCCAAGGCCCGGAACTAGCGGGGAGCACAGATACGCAGTATTTT.

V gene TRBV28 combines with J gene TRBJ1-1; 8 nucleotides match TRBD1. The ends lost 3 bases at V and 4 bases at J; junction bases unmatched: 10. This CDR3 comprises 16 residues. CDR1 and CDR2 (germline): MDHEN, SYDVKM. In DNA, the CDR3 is TGTGCCAGCAGTTTGCGGTTTGGGACAGGCCTCACTGAAGCTTTCTTT. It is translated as CASSLRFGTGLTEAFF. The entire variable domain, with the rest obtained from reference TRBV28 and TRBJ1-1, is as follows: DVKVTQSSRYLVKRTGEKVFLECVQDMDHENMFWYRQDPGLGLRLIYFSYDVKMKEKGDIPEGYSVSREKKERFSLILESASTNQTSMYLCASSLRFGTGLTEAFFGQGTRLTVV.

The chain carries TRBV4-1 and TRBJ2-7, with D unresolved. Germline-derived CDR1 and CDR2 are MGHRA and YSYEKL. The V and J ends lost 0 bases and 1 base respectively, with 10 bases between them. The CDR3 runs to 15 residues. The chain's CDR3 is CASSQDLTPSYEQYF. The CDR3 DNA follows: TGCGCCAGCAGCCAAGATCTGACACCATCCTACGAGCAGTACTTC.

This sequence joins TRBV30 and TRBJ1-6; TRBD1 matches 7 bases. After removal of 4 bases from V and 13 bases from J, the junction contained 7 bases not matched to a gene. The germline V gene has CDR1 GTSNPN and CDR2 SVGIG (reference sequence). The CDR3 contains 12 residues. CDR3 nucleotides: TGTGCCTGGAACTCCCAGGGGGGGCCCCTCCACTTT. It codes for CAWNSQGGPLHF.

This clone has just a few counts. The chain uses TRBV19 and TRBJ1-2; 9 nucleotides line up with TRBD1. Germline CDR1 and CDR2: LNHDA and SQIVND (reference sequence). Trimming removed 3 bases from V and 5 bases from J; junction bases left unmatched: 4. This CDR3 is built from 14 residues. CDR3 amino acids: CASSILDRGYGYTF. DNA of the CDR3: TGTGCCAGTAGTATTTTGGACAGGGGTTATGGCTACACCTTC.

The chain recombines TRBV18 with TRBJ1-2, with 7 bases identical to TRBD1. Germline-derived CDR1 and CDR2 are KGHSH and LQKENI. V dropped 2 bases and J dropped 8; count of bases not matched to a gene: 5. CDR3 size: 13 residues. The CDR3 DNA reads TGTGCCAGCTCACCAGAGACAGGGAAGGGCTACACCTTC. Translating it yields CASSPETGKGYTF. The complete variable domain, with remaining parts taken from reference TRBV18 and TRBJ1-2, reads NAGVMQNPRHLVRRRGQEARLRCSPMKGHSHVYWYRQLPEEGLKFMVYLQKENIIDESGMPKERFSAEFPKEGPSILRIQQVVRGDSAAYFCASSPETGKGYTFGSGTRLTVV.

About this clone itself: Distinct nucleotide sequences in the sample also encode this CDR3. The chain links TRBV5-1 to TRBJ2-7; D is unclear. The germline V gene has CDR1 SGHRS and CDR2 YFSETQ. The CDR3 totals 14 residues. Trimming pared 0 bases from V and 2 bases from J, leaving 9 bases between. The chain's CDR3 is CASSLEGQPYEQYF. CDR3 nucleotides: TGCGCCAGCAGCTTGGAGGGCCAGCCCTACGAGCAGTACTTC.

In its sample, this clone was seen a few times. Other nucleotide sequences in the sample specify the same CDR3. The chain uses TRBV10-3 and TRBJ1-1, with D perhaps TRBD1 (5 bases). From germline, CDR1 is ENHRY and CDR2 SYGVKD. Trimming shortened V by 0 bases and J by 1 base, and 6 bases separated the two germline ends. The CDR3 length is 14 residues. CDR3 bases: TGTGCCATCAGTGAGTCGGGGGGGAACACTGAAGCTTTCTTT. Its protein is CAISESGGNTEAFF.

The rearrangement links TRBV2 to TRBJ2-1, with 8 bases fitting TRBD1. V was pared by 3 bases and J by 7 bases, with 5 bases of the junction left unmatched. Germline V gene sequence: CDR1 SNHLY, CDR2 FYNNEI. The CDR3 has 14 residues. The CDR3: CASSETGVPNEQFF. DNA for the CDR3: TGTGCCAGCAGTGAGACAGGGGTTCCTAATGAGCAGTTCTTC.

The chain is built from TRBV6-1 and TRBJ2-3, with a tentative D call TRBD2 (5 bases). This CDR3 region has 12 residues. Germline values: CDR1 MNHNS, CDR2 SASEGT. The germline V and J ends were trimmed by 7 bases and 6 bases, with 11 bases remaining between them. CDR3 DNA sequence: TGTGCCAGCATCCGGACTGGGGATACGCAGTATTTT. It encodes CASIRTGDTQYF.

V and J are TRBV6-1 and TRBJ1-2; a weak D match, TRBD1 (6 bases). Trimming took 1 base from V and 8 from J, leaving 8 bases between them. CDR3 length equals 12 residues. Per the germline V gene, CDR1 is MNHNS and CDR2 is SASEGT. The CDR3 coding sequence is TGTGCCAGCAGTGAAGAGGGGGAGGGCTACACCTTC. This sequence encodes CASSEEGEGYTF.

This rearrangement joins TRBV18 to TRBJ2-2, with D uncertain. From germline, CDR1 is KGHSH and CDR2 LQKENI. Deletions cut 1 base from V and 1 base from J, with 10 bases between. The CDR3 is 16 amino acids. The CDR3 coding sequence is TGTGCCAGCTCACCACTCGTCATAATGAACACCGGGGAGCTGTTTTTT. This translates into CASSPLVIMNTGELFF.

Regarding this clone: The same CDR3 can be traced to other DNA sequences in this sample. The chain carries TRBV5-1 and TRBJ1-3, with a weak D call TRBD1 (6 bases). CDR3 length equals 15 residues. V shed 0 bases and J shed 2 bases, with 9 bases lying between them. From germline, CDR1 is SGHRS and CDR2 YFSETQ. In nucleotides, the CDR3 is TGCGCCAGCAGCTTGGAAGGGGGTACTGGAAACACCATATATTTT. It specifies CASSLEGGTGNTIYF. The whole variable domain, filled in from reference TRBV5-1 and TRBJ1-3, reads KAGVTQTPRYLIKTRGQQVTLSCSPISGHRSVSWYQQTPGQGLQFLFEYFSETQRNKGNFPGRFSGRQFSNSRSEMNVSTLELGDSALYLCASSLEGGTGNTIYFGEGSWLTVV.

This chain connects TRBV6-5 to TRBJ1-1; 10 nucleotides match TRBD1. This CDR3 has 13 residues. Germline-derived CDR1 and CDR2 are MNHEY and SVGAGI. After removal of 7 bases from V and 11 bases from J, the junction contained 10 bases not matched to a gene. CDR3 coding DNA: TGTGCCAGCATATCCGGGACAGGGGACGGGGCTTTCTTT. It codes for CASISGTGDGAFF.

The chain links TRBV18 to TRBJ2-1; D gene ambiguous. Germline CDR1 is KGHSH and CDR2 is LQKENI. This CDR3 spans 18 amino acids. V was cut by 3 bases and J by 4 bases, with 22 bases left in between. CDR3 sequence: CASSPLPGYQTSYNEQFF. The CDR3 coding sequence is TGTGCCAGCTCACCTCTGCCTGGGTATCAGACCTCGTACAATGAGCAGTTCTTC.

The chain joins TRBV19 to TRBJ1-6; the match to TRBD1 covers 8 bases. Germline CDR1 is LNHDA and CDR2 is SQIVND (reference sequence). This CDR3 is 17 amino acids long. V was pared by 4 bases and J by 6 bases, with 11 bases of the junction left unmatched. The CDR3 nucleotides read TGTGCCAGTAGTACAGAGAGACAGGGGATCGGTAATTCACCCCTCCACTTT. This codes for CASSTERQGIGNSPLHF.

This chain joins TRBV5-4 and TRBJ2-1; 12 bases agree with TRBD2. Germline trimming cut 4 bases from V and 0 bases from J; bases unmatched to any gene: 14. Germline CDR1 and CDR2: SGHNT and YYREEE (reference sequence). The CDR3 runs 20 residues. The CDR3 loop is CASSKGLAGISRSSYNEQFF. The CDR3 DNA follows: TGTGCCAGCAGCAAGGGACTAGCGGGTATTTCTAGGAGCTCCTACAATGAGCAGTTCTTC.

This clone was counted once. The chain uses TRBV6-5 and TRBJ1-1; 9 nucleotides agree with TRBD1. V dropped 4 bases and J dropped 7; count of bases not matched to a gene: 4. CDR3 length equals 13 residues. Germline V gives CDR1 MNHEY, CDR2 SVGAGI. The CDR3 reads CASSWTTGGEAFF. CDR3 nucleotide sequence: TGTGCCAGCAGTTGGACGACAGGGGGTGAAGCTTTCTTT.

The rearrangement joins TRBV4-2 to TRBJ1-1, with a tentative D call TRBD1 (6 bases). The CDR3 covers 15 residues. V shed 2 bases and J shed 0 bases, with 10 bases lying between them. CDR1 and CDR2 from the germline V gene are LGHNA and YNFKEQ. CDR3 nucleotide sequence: TGTGCCAGCAGCCAACGGACAGCGATGAACACTGAAGCTTTCTTT. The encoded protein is CASSQRTAMNTEAFF.

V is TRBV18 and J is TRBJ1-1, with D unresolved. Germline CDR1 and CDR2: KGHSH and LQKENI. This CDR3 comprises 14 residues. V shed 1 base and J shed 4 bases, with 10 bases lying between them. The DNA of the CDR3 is TGTGCCAGCTCACCACTCCCGACGGGCACTGAAGCTTTCTTT. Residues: CASSPLPTGTEAFF.

This CDR3 is CASRYRSSGYYEQYF. In DNA form, the CDR3 reads TGTGCCAGCAGATACAGGTCGTCCGGCTACTACGAGCAGTACTTC. The chain uses TRBV6-5 and TRBJ2-7; D may be TRBD1 (5 bases). Trimming removed 6 bases at V and 3 bases at J, with 18 bases between. There are 15 residues in the CDR3. Germline V gene lookup returns CDR1 MNHEY and CDR2 SVGAGI.

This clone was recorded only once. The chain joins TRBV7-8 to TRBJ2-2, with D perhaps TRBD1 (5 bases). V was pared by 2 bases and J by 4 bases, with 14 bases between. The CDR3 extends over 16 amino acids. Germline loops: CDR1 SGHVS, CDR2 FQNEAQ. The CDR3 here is CASSLKTVSSTGELFF. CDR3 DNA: TGTGCCAGCAGCTTAAAGACAGTCAGCAGCACCGGGGAGCTGTTTTTT. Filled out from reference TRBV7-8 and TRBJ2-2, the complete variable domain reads GAGVSQSPRYKVAKRGQDVALRCDPISGHVSLFWYQQALGQGPEFLTYFQNEAQLDKSGLPSDRFFAERPEGSVSTLKIQRTQQEDSAVYLCASSLKTVSSTGELFFGEGSRLTVL.

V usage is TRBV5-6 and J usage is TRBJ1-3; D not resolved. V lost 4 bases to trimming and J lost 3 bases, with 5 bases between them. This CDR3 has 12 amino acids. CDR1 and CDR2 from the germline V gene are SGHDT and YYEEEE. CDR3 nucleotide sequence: TGTGCCAGCAGCCTGGATGGAAACACCATATATTTT. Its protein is CASSLDGNTIYF. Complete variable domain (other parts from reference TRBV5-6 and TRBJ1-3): DAGVTQSPTHLIKTRGQQVTLRCSPKSGHDTVSWYQQALGQGPQFIFQYYEEEERQRGNFPDRFSGHQFPNYSSELNVNALLLGDSALYLCASSLDGNTIYFGEGSWLTVV.

This CDR3 is CASSFSGTEQYF. The CDR3 coding sequence is TGTGCCAGCAGTTTTTCTGGGACCGAGCAGTACTTC. The chain links TRBV27 to TRBJ2-7; tentatively, D is TRBD1 or TRBD2 (5 bases each). Trimming removed 3 bases at V and 6 bases at J, with 9 bases between. This CDR3 has 12 residues. CDR1 MNHEY and CDR2 SMNVEV come from the germline V gene (reference sequence).

The CDR3: CASSPDRVSGNTIYF. The CDR3 region has the DNA TGTGCCAGCAGCCCAGACAGAGTCTCTGGAAACACCATATATTTT. The chain recombines TRBV2 with TRBJ1-3; tentatively, D is TRBD1 (5 bases). CDR3 length: 15 amino acids. The V gene lost 6 bases and the J gene lost 0 bases, with 12 bases spanning the gap. In germline, CDR1 is SNHLY, CDR2 FYNNEI.